The 27 T cell receptor beta chains below come from one sample, sequenced in a study of T cells after yellow fever vaccination. TCRdb passed the 5' RACE reads through MiXCR, listing each CDR3 protein once. The sample has a few hundred thousand distinct CDR3 sequences; less than 20% are singletons. The material sequenced was PBMCs, taken less than 6 days after the first yellow fever vaccination. Receptors were obtained from a man younger than 35 who received the YFV17D yellow fever vaccine.

The V call is TRBV4-3, the J call TRBJ1-4; a possible D gene is TRBD1 (5 bases). V lost 4 bases to trimming and J lost 4 bases, with 19 bases between them. The CDR3 covers 17 residues. Germline-derived CDR1 and CDR2 are LGHNA and YSLEER. The CDR3 loop is CASSPRRDSGSNEKLFF. CDR3 DNA sequence: TGCGCCAGCAGCCCCAGGCGAGACAGCGGAAGTAATGAAAAACTGTTTTTT.

This clonotype was seen at least ten times. A read error may produce the germline difference seen at one junction end. The rearrangement uses TRBV27 and TRBJ1-1; D gene ambiguous. Germline values: CDR1 MNHEY, CDR2 SMNVEV (reference sequence). This CDR3 is 14 amino acids long. Here the CDR3 reads CASSFGLGNTEAFF. As DNA, the CDR3 is TGCGCCAGCAGCTTTGGTTTAGGGAACACTGAAGCTTTCTTT.

This clonotype was seen a few times. This chain uses TRBV6-1 with TRBJ1-4; D uncertain. CDR1 is MNHNS, CDR2 SASEGT, per germline. The CDR3 runs 13 residues. V shed 6 bases and J shed 5 bases, with 10 bases lying between them. In DNA, the CDR3 is TGTGCCAGCAGGGGCAGTGGAAATGAAAAACTGTTTTTT. It is translated as CASRGSGNEKLFF.

The V gene is TRBV7-2, the J gene TRBJ1-5; a possible D gene is TRBD1 (6 bases). Trimming took 5 bases from V and 0 from J, leaving 8 bases between them. The CDR3 length is 14 residues. Germline V CDR1 and CDR2: SGHTA, FQGNSA. CDR3 bases: TGTGCCAGCAGCAGGGGGGTTAGCAATCAGCCCCAGCATTTT. Protein sequence: CASSRGVSNQPQHF.

This clonotype was counted only a few times. The chain carries TRBV4-1 and TRBJ2-2; TRBD1 matches at 9 bases. Germline lookup yields CDR1 MGHRA and CDR2 YSYEKL. V was pared by 8 bases and J by 7 bases, with 5 bases of the junction left unmatched. The length of the CDR3 is 13 residues. The CDR3, as DNA: TGCGCCAGCCTGGACAGGGGAATCGGGGAGCTGTTTTTT. This codes for CASLDRGIGELFF.

This clonotype occurred a few times. This chain connects TRBV6-2 or TRBV6-3 to TRBJ2-3; D gene unclear. The CDR3 is 14 amino acids. Per germline, CDR1 MNHEY and CDR2 SVGEGT. V was shortened by 2 bases and J by 7 bases, with 13 bases between the two germline ends. The CDR3 coding sequence is TGTGCCAGCAGTTACGGCGAGCGTGGGAATACGCAGTATTTT. This sequence encodes CASSYGERGNTQYF.

This clonotype was counted only a few times. The V and J genes are TRBV12-3 or TRBV12-4 and TRBJ2-5, with a weak D call TRBD2 (7 bases). CDR3 size: 14 residues. The germline V and J ends were trimmed by 11 bases and 1 base, with 17 bases remaining between them. This CDR3 reads CAVRGEGGQETQYF. CDR3 nucleotides: TGTGCCGTGCGAGGGGAGGGGGGCCAAGAGACCCAGTACTTC.

This clonotype was counted between two and nine times. The gene calls are TRBV5-1 and TRBJ2-1, with D possibly called TRBD1 or TRBD2 (5 bases each). The CDR3 has 17 amino acids. Per germline, CDR1 SGHRS and CDR2 YFSETQ. With 4 bases removed from V and 9 bases from J, the gap between germline ends came to 26 bases. This CDR3 is CASSPSLGPLGAGEQFF. In DNA, the CDR3 is TGCGCCAGCAGCCCCTCCCTGGGGCCGCTGGGCGCGGGTGAGCAGTTCTTC.

This clonotype was counted at least ten times. The gene calls are TRBV2 and TRBJ2-3; weak D call: TRBD1 (7 bases). Trimming left V 0 bases short and J 3 bases short, with 22 bases between. CDR1 and CDR2 from the germline V gene are SNHLY and FYNNEI. This CDR3 has 19 residues. The CDR3 spells CASSEASGGVTGPTDTQYF. In nucleotides, the CDR3 is TGTGCCAGCAGTGAAGCCTCAGGCGGGGTGACAGGGCCAACAGATACGCAGTATTTT.

This clonotype was detected only a few times. The chain combines TRBV21-1 with TRBJ2-7; the table's D gene call, TRBD1, was not cross checked with the DNA. TRBV21-1 is an annotated pseudogene. The CDR3 contains 16 residues. The CDR3 DNA sequence: TGTGCCAGCAAAAATTTCCGGGGGCCAGGGGAGTTCGAGCAGTACGTC. Translating gives CASKNFRGPGEFEQYV.

This clonotype appeared a few times. The chain has TRBV5-1 and TRBJ2-7; D is possibly TRBD1 or TRBD2 (5 bases each). The CDR3 runs to 14 residues. Germline V gene lookup returns CDR1 SGHRS and CDR2 YFSETQ. V was pared by 5 bases and J by 5 bases, with 17 bases between. The CDR3 is CASRRPGTVNEQYF. The CDR3 DNA reads as TGCGCCAGCAGGAGACCTGGGACCGTCAACGAGCAGTACTTC. The variable domain in full, completed from reference TRBV5-1 and TRBJ2-7, reads KAGVTQTPRYLIKTRGQQVTLSCSPISGHRSVSWYQQTPGQGLQFLFEYFSETQRNKGNFPGRFSGRQFSNSRSEMNVSTLELGDSALYLCASRRPGTVNEQYFGPGTRLTVT.

This clonotype was detected a few times. This chain uses TRBV4-1 with TRBJ2-1; 8 bases are shared with TRBD2. Germline CDR1 is MGHRA and CDR2 is YSYEKL. The CDR3 has 13 amino acids. V trimming: 4 bases; J trimming: 6 bases; junction bases outside the gene matches: 2. In nucleotides, the CDR3 is TGCGCCAGCAGCCCCAGCGGGGGCAATGAGCAGTTCTTC. It yields the protein CASSPSGGNEQFF.

This clonotype was seen more than once but under ten times. The V gene is TRBV19, the J gene TRBJ2-2, with D perhaps matching TRBD1 (6 bases). CDR3 length equals 14 residues. Trimming pared 5 bases from V and 6 bases from J, leaving 13 bases between. Germline V lookup: CDR1 LNHDA, CDR2 SQIVND (reference sequence). The CDR3 loop reads CASSPPGVAGELFF. The CDR3 nucleotides read TGTGCCAGTAGTCCACCAGGGGTGGCCGGGGAGCTGTTTTTT. The entire variable domain, with the rest obtained from reference TRBV19 and TRBJ2-2, is as follows: DGGITQSPKYLFRKEGQNVTLSCEQNLNHDAMYWYRQDPGQGLRLIYYSQIVNDFQKGDIAEGYSVSREKKESFPLTVTSAQKNPTAFYLCASSPPGVAGELFFGEGSRLTVL.

V is TRBV4-2 and J is TRBJ1-1; possibly TRBD1 for D (6 bases). This CDR3 contains 15 residues. V was cut by 0 bases and J by 1 base, with 9 bases left in between. Germline assignment: CDR1 LGHNA and CDR2 YNFKEQ. The CDR3 DNA reads as TGTGCCAGCAGCCAAGAGGGACAAGAGAACACTGAAGCTTTCTTT. This gives the protein CASSQEGQENTEAFF.

The chain couples TRBV21-1 to TRBJ2-7; no DNA check was done on the table's D call, TRBD1. TRBV21-1 is assigned pseudogene status. The CDR3 has 12 residues. The CDR3 sequence: CASTPGKYEQYV. DNA of the CDR3: TGTGCCAGCACCCCCGGGAAGTACGAGCAGTACGTC.

The chain recombines TRBV18 with TRBJ1-1; D remains ambiguous. V was cut by 3 bases and J by 4 bases, with 15 bases left in between. Germline V gene data show CDR1 as KGHSH and CDR2 as LQKENI. This CDR3 spans 15 amino acids. The CDR3 DNA reads as TGTGCCAGCTCACCCGTAGGCCCGGTGGGCACTGAAGCTTTCTTT. Protein product: CASSPVGPVGTEAFF.

The rearrangement links TRBV20-1 to TRBJ2-7, with TRBD2 as a possible D gene (6 bases). Germline V CDR1 and CDR2: DFQATT, SNEGSKA (reference sequence). Deletions cut 3 bases from V and 7 bases from J, with 16 bases between. The CDR3 sequence is 13 residues long. For the CDR3, the DNA is TGCAGTGCTAGGAAGGGATCTGGAGGGGAGCAGTACTTC. It encodes CSARKGSGGEQYF.

The chain employs TRBV20-1 and TRBJ1-4, with no clear D. V was shortened by 3 bases and J by 14 bases, with 10 bases between the two germline ends. Germline V lookup: CDR1 DFQATT, CDR2 SNEGSKA (reference sequence). The CDR3 is made up of 10 amino acids. The CDR3 spells CSASAETLFF. Here the CDR3 DNA reads TGCAGTGCTAGCGCCGAAACCCTGTTTTTT.

This clonotype was seen a handful of times. The chain employs TRBV29-1 and TRBJ2-2; possible D gene TRBD1, 5 bases. CDR3 length equals 13 residues. V was trimmed by 3 bases and J by 7 bases, leaving 12 bases between them. CDR1 and CDR2 (germline): SQVTM, ANQGSEA. The DNA of the CDR3 is TGCAGCGTTGAGATGGACAACCTCGGGGAGCTGTTTTTT. Translation: CSVEMDNLGELFF.

This chain joins TRBV12-3 or TRBV12-4 and TRBJ1-6; no firm D call. V was cut by 7 bases and J by 7 bases, with 11 bases left in between. The CDR3 has 13 amino acids. The CDR3 loop is CASTRTENSPLHF. The CDR3 DNA sequence: TGTGCCAGCACTCGGACGGAAAATTCACCCCTCCACTTT.

This clonotype came up a few times. The V call is TRBV7-2, the J call TRBJ2-1, with TRBD2 identical over 10 bases. The CDR3 runs to 17 residues. V shed 5 bases, J shed 3 bases, and the junction held 10 bases outside the gene matches. Germline loops: CDR1 SGHTA, CDR2 FQGNSA. For the CDR3, the DNA is TGTGCCAGCAGCCCTAGTTCGAGCGGGGGGGTCTACAATGAGCAGTTCTTC. Translated, it gives CASSPSSSGGVYNEQFF.

The rearrangement uses TRBV4-1 and TRBJ1-3, with unresolved D. V was shortened by 3 bases and J by 0 bases, with 9 bases between the two germline ends. Germline V gene lookup returns CDR1 MGHRA and CDR2 YSYEKL. The CDR3 runs 15 residues. This CDR3 is CASSQHPVSGNTIYF. In DNA, the CDR3 is TGCGCCAGCAGCCAGCACCCGGTCTCTGGAAACACCATATATTTT.

The chain employs TRBV24-1 and TRBJ2-3; D is possibly TRBD1 (6 bases). CDR3 length equals 18 residues. The germline V gene has CDR1 KGHDR and CDR2 SFDVKD. The germline V and J ends were trimmed by 1 base and 0 bases, with 16 bases remaining between them. The CDR3 region has the DNA TGTGCCACCAGTGATTTTCGCAGGGGCCTCCTTAGCACAGATACGCAGTATTTT. Residues: CATSDFRRGLLSTDTQYF.

This clonotype turned up a few times. V and J are TRBV2 and TRBJ1-1; D unresolved. The V end was cut by 0 bases, the J end by 8 bases, with 13 bases between. The CDR3 is made up of 14 amino acids. The germline V gene encodes CDR1 SNHLY and CDR2 FYNNEI. The CDR3 spells CASSEAWLPGEAFF. CDR3 DNA: TGTGCCAGCAGTGAAGCATGGCTGCCCGGGGAAGCTTTCTTT. The full variable domain, its missing parts supplied by reference TRBV2 and TRBJ1-1, is EPEVTQTPSHQVTQMGQEVILRCVPISNHLYFYWYRQILGQKVEFLVSFYNNEISEKSEIFDDQFSVERPDGSNFTLKIRSTKLEDSAMYFCASSEAWLPGEAFFGQGTRLTVV.

The J gene is TRBJ2-3, the V gene TRBV12-3 or TRBV12-4; D gene uncertain. The CDR3 is 14 residues long. V gave up 3 bases and J gave up 0 bases, with 7 bases separating them. The CDR3 bases are TGTGCCAGCAGTTTCGAAGTCAGCACAGATACGCAGTATTTT. Translation gives CASSFEVSTDTQYF.

This clonotype has a handful of counts. The chain carries TRBV5-6 and TRBJ2-3; 7 bases agree with TRBD1. This CDR3 has 14 residues. CDR1 is SGHDT and CDR2 is YYEEEE in the germline V gene. J gave up 4 bases and V 4 bases, and 6 bases lay outside the gene matches. DNA for the CDR3: TGTGCCAGCAGCCCATTGGACAGGTCAGATACGCAGTATTTT. It specifies CASSPLDRSDTQYF.

This clonotype was detected a few times. The chain recombines TRBV6-5 with TRBJ1-6; possible D gene TRBD1, 5 bases. The CDR3 is 16 amino acids. CDR1 MNHEY and CDR2 SVGAGI come from the germline V gene. V gave up 4 bases and J gave up 7 bases, with 17 bases separating them. CDR3 DNA: TGTGCCAGCAGTTCCTACGGGGGAGAGGAGAATTCACCCCTCCACTTT. It yields the protein CASSSYGGEENSPLHF.